This T cell receptor beta chain appears in the sequencing data of a study of blood T cell repertoires in COVID-19. Study-wide background: Both acute and convalescent COVID-19 samples were obtained from the United States, Italy and Spain. PBMCs, B-cell-depleted T cells, or T cells were the source of the cDNA or gDNA that made up the material.

V dropped 6 bases and J dropped 4 bases, with 12 bases sitting between them. The CDR3 runs 13 residues. The germline gives CDR1 SEHNR, CDR2 FQNEAQ (reference sequence). Ten or more counts support this clone. Original handling: By means of reference gene primer amplification, nucleated cell counts were estimated. Using immunoSEQ multiplex PCR, the repertoire was profiled, and TCRdb retains in-frame clones only, with some absent. The V and J calls and clone size come from that table; D and trimming were worked out from the DNA. The repertoire holds about 160,000 clones, roughly 93% seen once, with approximately 2% in the top ten.

Sequencing was carried out using peripheral blood. This TCR derives from a man younger than 30 with acute or convalescent COVID-19. The chain links TRBV7-9 to TRBJ1-2, with D unclear. CDR3 amino acids: CASSHTAFYGYTF. The CDR3 nucleotides read TGTGCCAGCAGTCATACAGCATTCTATGGCTACACCTTC.